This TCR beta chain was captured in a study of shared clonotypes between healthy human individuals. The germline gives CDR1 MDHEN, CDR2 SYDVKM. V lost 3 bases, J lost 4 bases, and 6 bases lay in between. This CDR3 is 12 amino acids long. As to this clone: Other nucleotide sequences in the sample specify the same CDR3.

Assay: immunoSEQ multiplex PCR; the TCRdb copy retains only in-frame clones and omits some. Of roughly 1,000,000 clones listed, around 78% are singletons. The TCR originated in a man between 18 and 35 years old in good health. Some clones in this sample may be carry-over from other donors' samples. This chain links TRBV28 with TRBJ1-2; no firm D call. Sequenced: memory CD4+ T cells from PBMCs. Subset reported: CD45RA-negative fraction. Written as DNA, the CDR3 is TGTGCCAGCAGTTTGGGGTCCTATGGCTACACCTTC. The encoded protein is CASSLGSYGYTF.